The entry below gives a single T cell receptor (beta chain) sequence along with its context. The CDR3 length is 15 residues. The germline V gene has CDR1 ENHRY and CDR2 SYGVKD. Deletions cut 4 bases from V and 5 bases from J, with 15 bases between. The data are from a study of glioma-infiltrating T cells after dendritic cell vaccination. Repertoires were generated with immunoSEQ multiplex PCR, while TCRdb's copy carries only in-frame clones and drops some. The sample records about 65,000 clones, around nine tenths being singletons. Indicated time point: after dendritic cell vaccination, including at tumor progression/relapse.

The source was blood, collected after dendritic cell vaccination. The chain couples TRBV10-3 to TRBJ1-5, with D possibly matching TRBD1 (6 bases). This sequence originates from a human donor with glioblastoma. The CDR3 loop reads CAISGGPGLHQPQHF. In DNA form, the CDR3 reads TGTGCCATCAGTGGGGGGCCCGGACTGCATCAGCCCCAGCATTTT.